This entry lists 26 T cell receptor beta chains sequenced from one sample in a study of T cell responses to AZD1222 COVID-19 vaccine. Method: immunoSEQ multiplex PCR; TCRdb's copy keeps in-frame clones and lacks some. The sample holds 80,000 or so clones, around 80% seen once. The source material was peripheral blood, sampled 28 days after the second dose of the MenACWY control vaccine. The receptor source for this set is an adult who received the MenACWY meningococcal vaccine as a control.

This clone was seen just once. The chain carries TRBV4-3 and TRBJ1-1; D not certain. The germline V gene has CDR1 LGHNA and CDR2 YSLEER. This CDR3 is 15 amino acids long. V was shortened by 0 bases and J by 0 bases, with 8 bases between the two germline ends. The CDR3, as DNA: TGCGCCAGCAGCCAAGATCCCGGCATGAACACTGAAGCTTTCTTT. Protein: CASSQDPGMNTEAFF.

The chain employs TRBV7-9 and TRBJ1-2, with TRBD1 as a possible D gene (5 bases). V gave up 1 base and J gave up 8 bases, with 14 bases separating them. From germline, CDR1 is SEHNR and CDR2 FQNEAQ (reference sequence). The CDR3 is made up of 14 amino acids. Here the CDR3 reads CASSLGLQAGGYTF. Here the CDR3 DNA reads TGTGCCAGCAGCTTAGGGTTACAGGCGGGAGGCTACACCTTC. The full variable domain, with the rest looked up from reference TRBV7-9 and TRBJ1-2, is DTGVSQNPRHKITKRGQNVTFRCDPISEHNRLYWYRQTLGQGPEFLTYFQNEAQLEKSRLLSDRFSAERPKGSFSTLEIQRTEQGDSAMYLCASSLGLQAGGYTFGSGTRLTVV.

J is TRBJ1-1 and V is TRBV11-1; perhaps TRBD1 as D (6 bases). CDR3 size: 13 residues. The germline V gene encodes CDR1 SGHAT and CDR2 FQDESV (reference sequence). V was clipped by 6 bases and J by 1 base, with 9 bases between them. The CDR3 DNA reads as TGTGCCAGCAGTCGGACAGAGAACACTGAAGCTTTCTTT. Its protein product is CASSRTENTEAFF.

On this clone itself: This CDR3 is also generated by other DNA sequences in the sample. The chain uses TRBV11-3 and TRBJ1-1; D is unclear. The CDR3 is made up of 13 amino acids. V was trimmed by 2 bases and J by 0 bases, leaving 4 bases between them. From germline, CDR1 is SGHNT and CDR2 YENEEA. CDR3 amino acids: CASSLTLNTEAFF. The CDR3 region has the DNA TGTGCCAGCAGCTTAACCCTGAACACTGAAGCTTTCTTT.

V is TRBV4-3 and J is TRBJ1-5; D possibly corresponds to TRBD1 (6 bases). From germline, CDR1 is LGHNA and CDR2 YSLEER. V was clipped by 4 bases and J by 5 bases, with 15 bases between them. This CDR3 contains 15 residues. CDR3 in amino acids: CASSPEAGADQPQHF. In nucleotides, the CDR3 is TGCGCCAGCAGCCCCGAAGCGGGGGCCGATCAGCCCCAGCATTTT.

The rearrangement joins TRBV3-1 (or the pseudogene TRBV3-2) to TRBJ1-2; TRBD1 matches 10 bases. This CDR3 spans 16 amino acids. CDR1 and CDR2 (germline): LGHDT, YNNKEL (reference sequence). V was clipped by 5 bases and J by 7 bases; unmatched bases: 13. The CDR3 region is CASSWSADRGRLGYTF. CDR3 nucleotides: TGTGCCAGCAGCTGGAGTGCTGACAGGGGGCGGCTTGGCTACACCTTC.

The gene calls are TRBV3-1 (or the pseudogene TRBV3-2) and TRBJ2-3, with D perhaps matching TRBD1 or TRBD2 (6 bases each). This CDR3 is 16 amino acids long. Per germline, CDR1 LGHDT and CDR2 YNNKEL (reference sequence). Trimming took off 3 bases at V and 4 bases at J, with 17 bases between the two ends. Written as DNA, the CDR3 is TGTGCCAGCAGCCATTTGGAGGGGGTTTGGGCAGATACGCAGTATTTT. Encoded protein: CASSHLEGVWADTQYF.

V gene TRBV5-1 combines with J gene TRBJ1-3; possible D gene TRBD1, 5 bases. V gave up 5 bases and J gave up 0 bases, with 9 bases separating them. This CDR3 has 14 amino acids. The germline CDR1 and CDR2 sequences are SGHRS and YFSETQ. The CDR3 DNA follows: TGCGCCAGCAGGCGGGACGGCTCTGGAAACACCATATATTTT. Its translation: CASRRDGSGNTIYF.

The rearrangement joins TRBV27 to TRBJ1-2; TRBD1 matches at 12 bases. The CDR3 is made up of 15 amino acids. Germline lookup yields CDR1 MNHEY and CDR2 SMNVEV (reference sequence). Trimming at V came to 0 bases and at J to 7 bases, leaving 3 bases not matched to a gene. In DNA, the CDR3 is TGTGCCAGCAGTTTATCAGGGACAGGGGGCTCTGGCTACACCTTC. Its protein is CASSLSGTGGSGYTF.

This rearrangement joins TRBV2 to TRBJ1-2; D gene ambiguous. The ends were cut back, 6 bases at V and 13 bases at J, with 12 bases in the middle. The CDR3 sequence is 10 residues long. CDR1 and CDR2 (germline): SNHLY, FYNNEI. The CDR3 spells CASSTPGVTF. For the CDR3, the DNA is TGTGCCAGCAGCACCCCCGGGGTCACCTTC.

This chain uses TRBV19 with TRBJ1-3; D ambiguous. Trimming stripped 6 bases from V and 0 bases from J, with 15 bases between. This CDR3 is 16 amino acids long. Germline loops: CDR1 LNHDA, CDR2 SQIVND (reference sequence). Written as DNA, the CDR3 is TGTGCCAGTAGCACTGGAACCTGGGCCTCTGGAAACACCATATATTTT. This translates into CASSTGTWASGNTIYF.

V gene TRBV13 combines with J gene TRBJ1-1, with TRBD1 as a possible D gene (5 bases). CDR1 and CDR2 (germline): PRHDT, FYEKMQ (reference sequence). The ends were cut back, 5 bases at V and 8 bases at J, with 18 bases in the middle. The CDR3 covers 14 residues. The CDR3 here is CASSPAGGLYEAFF. In nucleotides, the CDR3 is TGTGCCAGCAGCCCCGCGGGGGGTCTATACGAAGCTTTCTTT.

This clone showed up just a few times. The chain carries TRBV7-9 and TRBJ1-2, with D possibly matching TRBD1 (5 bases). Between the trimmed V and J ends, which lost 8 bases and 9 bases, there was a span of 16 bases. The CDR3 runs to 12 residues. CDR1 is SEHNR, CDR2 FQNEAQ, per germline (reference sequence). Written as DNA, the CDR3 is TGTGCCAGCGCGCTTGACAGTTCCCGCTACACCTTC. As protein: CASALDSSRYTF. Combining the CDR3 with reference TRBV7-9 and TRBJ1-2 gives the whole variable domain DTGVSQNPRHKITKRGQNVTFRCDPISEHNRLYWYRQTLGQGPEFLTYFQNEAQLEKSRLLSDRFSAERPKGSFSTLEIQRTEQGDSAMYLCASALDSSRYTFGSGTRLTVV.

The rearrangement joins TRBV2 to TRBJ2-2, with 7 positions matching TRBD2. J lost 6 bases, V lost 6 bases, and 7 bases had no gene match. Germline-derived CDR1 and CDR2 are SNHLY and FYNNEI. The CDR3 has 14 amino acids. In nucleotides, the CDR3 is TGTGCCAGCAGCAGGGACCGGGGGGCCGGGGAGCTGTTTTTT. This gives the protein CASSRDRGAGELFF.

CDR3 residues: CEPRGGYDYDQPQHF. CDR3 DNA: TGTGAACCCCGAGGAGGGTACGATTACGACCAGCCCCAGCATTTT. This rearrangement joins TRBV6-5 to TRBJ1-5; D call uncertain. Germline V gene sequence: CDR1 MNHEY, CDR2 SVGAGI. This CDR3 has 15 amino acids.

This clone was picked up a small number of times. The genes are TRBV19 and TRBJ1-5; possible D gene TRBD1, 5 bases. Trimming removed 4 bases at V and 3 bases at J, with 13 bases between. The CDR3 sequence is 15 residues long. CDR1 and CDR2 from the germline V gene are LNHDA and SQIVND (reference sequence). The CDR3 bases are TGTGCCAGTAGTAATTCGCCGGGACTCAATCAGCCCCAGCATTTT. Amino acid sequence: CASSNSPGLNQPQHF.

This clone was picked up a small number of times. This chain connects TRBV6-6 to TRBJ1-1, with TRBD1 as a possible D gene (5 bases). CDR1 and CDR2 from the germline V gene are MNHNY and SVGAGI (reference sequence). This CDR3 is 12 amino acids long. Trimming took 7 bases from V and 6 from J, leaving 12 bases between them. The CDR3 sequence: CASTSQGSEAFF. DNA for the CDR3: TGTGCCAGCACTAGCCAGGGATCTGAAGCTTTCTTT.

This clone turned up a few times. V is TRBV27 and J is TRBJ2-2; the D gene is possibly TRBD2 (6 bases). V was pared by 5 bases and J by 1 base, with 11 bases between. CDR1 is MNHEY, CDR2 SMNVEV, per germline (reference sequence). This CDR3 has 15 amino acids. CDR3 amino acids: CASSAVSGNTGELFF. CDR3 in DNA: TGTGCCAGCAGTGCCGTTAGCGGGAACACCGGGGAGCTGTTTTTT.

V is TRBV7-8 and J is TRBJ2-1, with 7 positions matching TRBD1. CDR3 length: 15 amino acids. Germline CDR1 and CDR2: SGHVS and FQNEAQ. The V segment lost 3 bases and the J segment 7 bases; nucleotides outside the gene matches: 9. CDR3 sequence reads: CASSLGSTGFNEQFF. CDR3 nucleotides: TGTGCCAGCAGCTTGGGTTCGACAGGGTTTAATGAGCAGTTCTTC.

The V and J genes are TRBV29-1 and TRBJ1-2, with 8 bases identical to TRBD1. The V and J ends lost 5 bases and 8 bases, in that order; junction bases with no gene match: 7. This CDR3 is 12 amino acids long. The V gene's germline CDR1 is SQVTM and CDR2 ANQGSEA. This CDR3 is CSVLRTGTGYTF. The CDR3 DNA follows: TGCAGCGTTCTAAGGACAGGGACCGGCTACACCTTC.

This chain joins TRBV11-2 and TRBJ2-7, with D possibly TRBD2 on 5 matching bases. Deletions cut 5 bases from V and 1 base from J, with 12 bases between. Germline loops: CDR1 SGHAT, CDR2 FQNNGV. This CDR3 region has 14 residues. This CDR3 reads CASSRTGLSYEQYF. The CDR3 DNA follows: TGTGCCAGCAGCCGGACGGGATTATCCTACGAGCAGTACTTC.

This clone was detected a few times. The chain has TRBV7-2 and TRBJ1-1; D remains unclear. The CDR3 contains 14 residues. V was pared by 0 bases and J by 7 bases, with 12 bases between. Looked up from germline, CDR1 is SGHTA and CDR2 is FQGNSA. CDR3 sequence: CASSLAVSGGEAFF. Written as DNA, the CDR3 is TGTGCCAGCAGCTTAGCAGTGTCAGGTGGTGAAGCTTTCTTT.

The rearrangement links TRBV28 to TRBJ1-2; possibly TRBD1 for D (6 bases). V was shortened by 5 bases and J by 3 bases, with 10 bases between the two germline ends. Germline assignment: CDR1 MDHEN and CDR2 SYDVKM. The length of the CDR3 is 13 residues. The CDR3 DNA reads TGTGCCAGCAGTACAGGGCCCCACTATGGCTACACCTTC. This translates into CASSTGPHYGYTF.

V and J are TRBV7-2 and TRBJ2-7, with a possible D match to TRBD2 (5 bases). The germline gives CDR1 SGHTA, CDR2 FQGNSA. CDR3 length: 14 amino acids. V dropped 5 bases and J dropped 2 bases, with 13 bases sitting between them. In DNA form, the CDR3 reads TGTGCCAGCAGCCTCCATCGCGGGCCCTACGAGCAGTACTTC. Amino acids: CASSLHRGPYEQYF.

The chain has TRBV11-2 and TRBJ2-7; no clear D gene. The V end lost 1 base, the J end lost 6 bases, and 4 bases lay between the germline ends. CDR3 length: 11 amino acids. Germline-derived CDR1 and CDR2 are SGHAT and FQNNGV. CDR3 DNA sequence: TGTGCCAGCAGCTTAGCCCTCGAGCAGTACTTC. As protein: CASSLALEQYF. The complete variable domain, with remaining parts taken from reference TRBV11-2 and TRBJ2-7, reads EAGVAQSPRYKIIEKRQSVAFWCNPISGHATLYWYQQILGQGPKLLIQFQNNGVVDDSQLPKDRFSAERLKGVDSTLKIQPAKLEDSAVYLCASSLALEQYFGPGTRLTVT.

The J gene is TRBJ1-5, the V gene TRBV18; D perhaps matches TRBD1 (6 bases). Germline values: CDR1 KGHSH, CDR2 LQKENI. The V end was cut by 3 bases, the J end by 4 bases, with 13 bases between. The CDR3 is 15 amino acids. The CDR3 DNA is TGTGCCAGCTCACCGTCAACAGGGATTAATCAGCCCCAGCATTTT. Residues: CASSPSTGINQPQHF.